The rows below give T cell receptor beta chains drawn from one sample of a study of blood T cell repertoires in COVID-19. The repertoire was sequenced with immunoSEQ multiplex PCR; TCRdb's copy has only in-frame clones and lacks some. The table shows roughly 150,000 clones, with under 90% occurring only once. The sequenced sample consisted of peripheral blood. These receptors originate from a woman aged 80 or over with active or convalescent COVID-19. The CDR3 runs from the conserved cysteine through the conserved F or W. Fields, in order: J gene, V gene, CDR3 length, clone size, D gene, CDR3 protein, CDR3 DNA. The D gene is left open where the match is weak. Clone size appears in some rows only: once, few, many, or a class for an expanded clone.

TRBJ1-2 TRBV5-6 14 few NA CASSQRQKNYGYTF TGTGCCAGCAGCCAGAGACAGAAAAACTATGGCTACACCTTC
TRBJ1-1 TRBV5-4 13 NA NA CASSVSTQEGAFF TGTGCCAGCAGCGTGTCTACCCAGGAAGGAGCTTTCTTT
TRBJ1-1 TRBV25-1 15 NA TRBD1 CASTPSTGMNTEAFF TGTGCCAGCACTCCCTCGACAGGGATGAACACTGAAGCTTTCTTT
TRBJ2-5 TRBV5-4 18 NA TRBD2 CASSPQPGLAGGGETQYF TGTGCCAGCAGCCCGCAACCTGGACTAGCGGGAGGGGGAGAGACCCAGTACTTC
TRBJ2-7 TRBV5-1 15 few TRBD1 CASSLLGDSSYEQYF TGCGCCAGCAGCTTGCTAGGGGACAGCTCCTACGAGCAGTACTTC
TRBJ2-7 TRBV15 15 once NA CATSPRGGAFYEQYF TGTGCCACCAGCCCTAGGGGCGGGGCCTTTTATGAGCAGTACTTC
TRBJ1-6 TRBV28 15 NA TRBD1 CASSPTGQGNSPLHF TGTGCCAGCAGTCCTACGGGACAGGGCAATTCACCCCTCCACTTT
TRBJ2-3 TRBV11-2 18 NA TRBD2 CASSRGLAGVERTDTQYF TGTGCCAGCAGCAGGGGACTAGCGGGAGTGGAGCGGACAGATACGCAGTATTTT
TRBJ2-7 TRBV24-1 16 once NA CATSEPRDSAAYEQYF TGTGCCACCAGTGAGCCCCGAGACTCTGCAGCCTACGAGCAGTACTTC
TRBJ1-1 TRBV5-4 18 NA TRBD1 CASSSRRSRGIRSTEAFF TGTGCCAGCAGCTCTCGGCGGTCCAGGGGGATTCGGAGCACTGAAGCTTTCTTT
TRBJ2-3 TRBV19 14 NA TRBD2 CASTLTSGTDTQYF TGTGCCAGTACCTTGACTAGCGGGACAGATACGCAGTATTTT
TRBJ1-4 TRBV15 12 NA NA CATSRDGRKLFF TGTGCCACCAGCAGAGACGGTAGAAAACTGTTTTTT
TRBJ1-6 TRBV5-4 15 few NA CASSLEQGLNSPLHF TGTGCCAGCAGCTTGGAACAGGGACTAAATTCACCCCTCCACTTT
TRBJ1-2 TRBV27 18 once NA CASSLAGPREINLHGYTF TGTGCCAGCAGTTTGGCGGGGCCCCGGGAAATAAACCTTCATGGCTACACCTTC
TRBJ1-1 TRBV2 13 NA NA CASSPTANTEAFF TGTGCCAGCAGTCCGACAGCGAACACTGAAGCTTTCTTT
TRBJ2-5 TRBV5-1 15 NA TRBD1 CASSNRDRGQETQYF TGCGCCAGCAGCAACCGGGACAGGGGCCAAGAGACCCAGTACTTC
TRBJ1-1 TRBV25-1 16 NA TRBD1 CASTPGGDRGFTEAFF TGTGCCAGCACCCCGGGGGGGGACAGGGGATTCACTGAAGCTTTCTTT
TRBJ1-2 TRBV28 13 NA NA CASQTGTTYGYTF TGTGCCAGCCAAACCGGGACAACTTATGGCTACACCTTC
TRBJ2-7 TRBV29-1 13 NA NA CSVARDRSYEQYF TGCAGCGTTGCGAGGGATCGGTCCTACGAGCAGTACTTC
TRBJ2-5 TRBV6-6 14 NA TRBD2 CASSYSGGGETQYF TGTGCCAGCAGTTACTCGGGGGGGGGAGAGACCCAGTACTTC
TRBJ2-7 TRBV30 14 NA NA CAWSVGGMTYEQYF TGTGCCTGGAGTGTAGGCGGGATGACATACGAGCAGTACTTC
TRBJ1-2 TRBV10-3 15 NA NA CAISESETGQRGYTF TGTGCCATCAGTGAGTCGGAGACAGGTCAACGAGGCTACACCTTC
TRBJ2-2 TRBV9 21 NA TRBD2 CASSPASGRAWLKANTGELFF TGTGCCAGCAGTCCAGCTAGCGGGAGGGCCTGGTTGAAAGCGAACACCGGGGAGCTGTTTTTT
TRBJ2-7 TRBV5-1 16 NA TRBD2 CASSLVAAGGIYEQYF TGCGCCAGCAGCTTGGTTGCAGCGGGAGGGATCTACGAGCAGTACTTC
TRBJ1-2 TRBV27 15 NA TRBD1 CASSPDRVTNYGYTF TGTGCCAGCAGTCCGGACAGGGTAACTAACTATGGCTACACCTTC
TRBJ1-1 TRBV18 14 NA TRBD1 CASSPYFGQGEAFF TGTGCCAGCTCTCCCTACTTCGGACAGGGCGAAGCTTTCTTT
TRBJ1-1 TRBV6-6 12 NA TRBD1 CASSPTGAEAFF TGTGCCAGCAGTCCAACAGGGGCTGAAGCTTTCTTT
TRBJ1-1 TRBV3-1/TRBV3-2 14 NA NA CASSTTFTRGEAFF TGTGCCAGCAGCACGACATTTACAAGGGGTGAAGCTTTCTTT
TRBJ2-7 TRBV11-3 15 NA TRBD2 CASSENGLAGSRQYF TGTGCCAGCAGCGAAAACGGACTAGCGGGTTCTAGGCAGTACTTC
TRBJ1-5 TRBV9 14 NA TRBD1 CASSAGTGYQPQHF TGTGCCAGCAGTGCCGGGACAGGGTATCAGCCCCAGCATTTT
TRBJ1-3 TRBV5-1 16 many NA CASSSGFYSSGNTIYF TGCGCCAGCAGCTCGGGTTTTTATAGCTCTGGAAACACCATATATTTT
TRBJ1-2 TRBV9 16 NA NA CASSAEITLSGYGYTF TGTGCCAGCAGCGCTGAGATTACCCTAAGCGGCTATGGCTACACCTTC
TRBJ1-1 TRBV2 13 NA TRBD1 CASSLRQGLEAFF TGTGCCAGCAGTCTTAGACAGGGACTTGAAGCTTTCTTT
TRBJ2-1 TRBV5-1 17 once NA CASSPLDSGSSYNEQFF TGCGCCAGCAGCCCCTTGGATAGCGGCAGCTCCTACAATGAGCAGTTCTTC
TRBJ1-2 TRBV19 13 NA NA CASSISGRYGYTF TGTGCCAGTAGTATATCGGGTCGCTATGGCTACACCTTC
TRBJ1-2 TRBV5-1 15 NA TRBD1 CASSFGTGRDYGYTF TGCGCCAGCAGCTTCGGGACAGGGAGGGACTATGGCTACACCTTC
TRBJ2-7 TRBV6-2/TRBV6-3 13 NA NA CASSRGSSYEQYF TGTGCCAGCAGTCGGGGAAGCTCCTACGAGCAGTACTTC
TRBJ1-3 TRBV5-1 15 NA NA CASSLAEWSGNTIYF TGCGCCAGCAGCTTGGCCGAGTGGTCGGGAAACACCATATATTTT
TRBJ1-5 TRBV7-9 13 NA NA CASSSGGNQPQHF TGTGCCAGCAGCTCGGGGGGGAATCAGCCCCAGCATTTT
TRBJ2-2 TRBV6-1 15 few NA CASSDVRGAAGELFF TGTGCCAGCAGTGATGTCCGGGGGGCAGCCGGGGAGCTGTTTTTT
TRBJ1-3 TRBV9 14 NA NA CASSRDTSRNTIYF TGTGCCAGCAGCCGGGACACTAGTAGAAACACCATATATTTT
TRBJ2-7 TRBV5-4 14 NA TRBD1 CASSRDRVVSEQYF TGTGCCAGCAGTCGTGACAGGGTGGTTTCCGAGCAGTACTTC
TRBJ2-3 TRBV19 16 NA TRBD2 CASSIVLAGPTDTQYF TGTGCCAGTAGTATTGTACTAGCGGGCCCCACAGATACGCAGTATTTT
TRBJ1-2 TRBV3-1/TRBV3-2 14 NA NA CASSQVEEGGGYTF TGTGCCAGCAGCCAAGTGGAGGAAGGGGGTGGCTACACCTTC
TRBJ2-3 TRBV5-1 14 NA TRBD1 CASRDSLGTDTQYF TGCGCCAGCCGGGACAGTTTAGGGACAGATACGCAGTATTTT
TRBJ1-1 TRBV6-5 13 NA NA CASSYDSSTEAFF TGTGCCAGCAGTTATGACAGTTCCACTGAAGCTTTCTTT